There are many counts of the clone carrying this T cell receptor (beta chain). The germline gives CDR1 SGHDT, CDR2 YYEEEE. CDR3 length: 13 amino acids. V was shortened by 0 bases and J by 7 bases, with 11 bases between the two germline ends. MiXCR was run by TCRdb on the RT-PCR reads, yielding one entry per CDR3 protein. The sample lists about 570,000 distinct CDR3 sequences; over 9% were seen once. The sample is drawn from a study of response to subunit inactivated influenza vaccine. This same sample was also part of a study on T cells expressing NK-cell markers. That report adds: Generation of TCR beta cDNA was performed by 5'RACE template switching incorporating UMIs. Repertoires of TCR beta were obtained from T cells sorted as CD3+CD56+NKG2C+, CD3+CD56+NKG2C- and CD3+CD56-NKG2C+. Sequencing covered eight donors, seven HCMV-seropositive and one seronegative. Of the CD8+ T cells in a handful of donors, about 1.0-7.0% belonged to dominant NKG2C+ clonotypes. Whether expanded NKG2C-expressing T cell clones recognize HCMV is unknown.

The TCR originated in a man aged 50 to 59 who received an inactivated influenza vaccine. Sequencing was performed on PBMCs from blood, taken on the day of vaccination. This chain uses TRBV5-6 with TRBJ2-7; D ambiguous. CDR3 in DNA: TGTGCCAGCAGCTTGGACGGACCTACAGAGCAGTACTTC. Its protein product is CASSLDGPTEQYF.